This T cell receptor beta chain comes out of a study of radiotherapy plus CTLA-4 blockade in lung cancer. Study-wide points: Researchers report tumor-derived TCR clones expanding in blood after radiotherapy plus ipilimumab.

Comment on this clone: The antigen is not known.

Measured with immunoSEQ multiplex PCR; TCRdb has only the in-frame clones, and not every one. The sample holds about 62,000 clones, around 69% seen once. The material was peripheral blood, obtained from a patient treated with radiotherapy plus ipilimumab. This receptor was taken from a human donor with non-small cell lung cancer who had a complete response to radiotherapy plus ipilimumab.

In nucleotides, the CDR3 is TGTGCCAGCAGCTCGAAAGCCAGTACAGGCGATCCCATTCAGTACTTC. As protein: CASSSKASTGDPIQYF. The rearrangement joins TRBV5-5 to TRBJ2-4, with D perhaps matching TRBD1 (5 bases). This CDR3 is built from 16 residues. Trimming pared 3 bases from V and 9 bases from J, leaving 22 bases between. Germline V CDR1 and CDR2: SGHKS, YYEKEE (reference sequence).